The 20 T cell receptor beta chains in this list originate from one sample, sequenced in a study of T cell responses to AZD1222 COVID-19 vaccine. The data were produced by immunoSEQ multiplex PCR, yet TCRdb's version contains in-frame clones alone and is incomplete. The sample has about 130,000 clones; over 85% are singletons. Sequencing used peripheral blood, obtained 28 days after the second AZD1222 dose. Receptors originate from an adult who received the AZD1222 COVID-19 vaccine.

J is TRBJ2-1 and V is TRBV19; D gene unclear. V was trimmed by 3 bases and J by 5 bases, leaving 8 bases between them. This CDR3 comprises 13 residues. Germline loops: CDR1 LNHDA, CDR2 SQIVND (reference sequence). CDR3 sequence (DNA): TGTGCCAGTAGTATCGGCAGAAACAATGAGCAGTTCTTC. Protein: CASSIGRNNEQFF.

The rearrangement links TRBV7-2 to TRBJ2-1, with 13 bases matching TRBD2. V trimming: 3 bases; J trimming: 6 bases; junction bases outside the gene matches: 11. This CDR3 spans 18 amino acids. Germline-derived CDR1 and CDR2 are SGHTA and FQGNSA. CDR3 nucleotide sequence: TGTGCCAGCAGCTTCAGGACTAGCGGGAGCCGCGCGTTCAATGAGCAGTTCTTC. Translating gives CASSFRTSGSRAFNEQFF.

The chain is built from TRBV7-2 and TRBJ1-5; the D gene is possibly TRBD1 (6 bases). This CDR3 spans 15 amino acids. The ends were cut back, 1 base at V and 7 bases at J, with 14 bases in the middle. Germline lookup yields CDR1 SGHTA and CDR2 FQGNSA. CDR3 loop: CASSLVGAGVQPQHF. CDR3 DNA: TGTGCCAGCAGCTTAGTCGGGGCAGGGGTCCAGCCCCAGCATTTT.

The V and J genes are TRBV6-2 or TRBV6-3 and TRBJ1-5, with TRBD1 matching over 7 bases. The V segment lost 4 bases and the J segment 4 bases; nucleotides outside the gene matches: 13. The CDR3 totals 17 residues. Germline V lookup: CDR1 MNHEY, CDR2 SVGEGT. DNA for the CDR3: TGTGCCAGCAGTTTGACAGGGTTGGGTTTGGAAAATCAGCCCCAGCATTTT. The encoded protein is CASSLTGLGLENQPQHF.

V and J are TRBV7-8 and TRBJ1-2; no clear D. The CDR3 extends over 14 amino acids. Deletions cut 5 bases from V and 2 bases from J, with 12 bases between. Germline V gene lookup returns CDR1 SGHVS and CDR2 FQNEAQ. CDR3 coding DNA: TGTGCCAGCAGCCCAGGACTTATGAACTATGGCTACACCTTC. Translating gives CASSPGLMNYGYTF.

The V gene is TRBV3-1 (or the pseudogene TRBV3-2), the J gene TRBJ2-7; unclear D gene. The CDR3 sequence is 12 residues long. Between the trimmed V and J ends, which lost 3 bases and 5 bases, there was a span of 8 bases. CDR1 is LGHDT, CDR2 YNNKEL, per germline (reference sequence). This CDR3 is CASSHLRDEQYF. The CDR3 DNA reads TGTGCCAGCAGCCATTTGCGCGACGAGCAGTACTTC.

The chain couples TRBV4-2 to TRBJ2-6, with 7 nucleotides matching TRBD1. The CDR3 is 16 amino acids. CDR1 LGHNA and CDR2 YNFKEQ come from the germline V gene. J gave up 0 bases and V 5 bases, and 4 bases lay outside the gene matches. The CDR3 sequence is CASSLRQGSGANVLTF. The CDR3 region has the DNA TGTGCCAGCAGCTTAAGACAGGGCTCTGGGGCCAACGTCCTGACTTTC.

The chain joins TRBV6-6 to TRBJ1-2, with D unclear. This CDR3 has 15 residues. CDR1 and CDR2 from the germline V gene are MNHNY and SVGAGI (reference sequence). Trimming cost V 6 bases and J 0 bases, with 14 bases left between them. The CDR3 is CASSLLNWANYGYTF. As DNA, the CDR3 is TGTGCCAGCAGCCTCCTAAATTGGGCTAACTATGGCTACACCTTC.

V usage is TRBV11-2 and J usage is TRBJ1-2, with a possible D match to TRBD1 (6 bases). Germline-derived CDR1 and CDR2 are SGHAT and FQNNGV. The CDR3 is 13 amino acids. V lost 4 bases and J 3 bases, leaving 9 bases between the germline ends. CDR3 loop: CASSSGQHYGYTF. DNA of the CDR3: TGTGCCAGCAGCTCCGGACAGCACTATGGCTACACCTTC. Combining the CDR3 with reference TRBV11-2 and TRBJ1-2 gives the whole variable domain EAGVAQSPRYKIIEKRQSVAFWCNPISGHATLYWYQQILGQGPKLLIQFQNNGVVDDSQLPKDRFSAERLKGVDSTLKIQPAKLEDSAVYLCASSSGQHYGYTFGSGTRLTVV.

V is TRBV24-1 and J is TRBJ2-5; 8 positions match TRBD1. The CDR3 contains 15 residues. CDR1 and CDR2 (germline): KGHDR, SFDVKD. V was clipped by 6 bases and J by 1 base; unmatched bases: 6. CDR3 protein: CATSFGQGLQETQYF. The CDR3 nucleotides read TGTGCCACCAGTTTCGGACAGGGCCTCCAAGAGACCCAGTACTTC.

This sequence joins TRBV7-2 and TRBJ1-2; a possible D gene is TRBD1 (5 bases). Germline CDR1 reads SGHTA; CDR2 reads FQGNSA. V lost 5 bases to trimming and J lost 6 bases, with 19 bases between them. This CDR3 region has 15 residues. For the CDR3, the DNA is TGTGCCAGCAGCCCACGGGACCGAACGTTGGATGGCTACACCTTC. Translation gives CASSPRDRTLDGYTF.

The chain employs TRBV7-9 and TRBJ2-7, with 14 bases identical to TRBD2. CDR3 size: 15 residues. Trimming cost V 4 bases and J 5 bases; bases outside gene matches: 4. The V gene's germline CDR1 is SEHNR and CDR2 FQNEAQ (reference sequence). The CDR3 is CASSSPGLAGDEQYF. CDR3 bases: TGTGCCAGCAGCTCCCCGGGACTAGCGGGGGACGAGCAGTACTTC.

The chain is built from TRBV6-5 and TRBJ2-3; no clear D gene. In germline, CDR1 is MNHEY, CDR2 SVGAGI. The CDR3 is 13 residues long. Trimming took off 4 bases at V and 4 bases at J, with 9 bases between the two ends. CDR3 in amino acids: CASSSHGADTQYF. Written as DNA, the CDR3 is TGTGCCAGCAGTTCTCACGGTGCAGATACGCAGTATTTT.

The chain couples TRBV4-2 to TRBJ1-5, with 9 positions matching TRBD1. Germline CDR1 and CDR2: LGHNA and YNFKEQ. The CDR3 contains 15 residues. V shed 4 bases and J 7 bases; nucleotides not matched to a gene: 8. CDR3: CASSPGQGIWQPQHF. The CDR3 bases are TGTGCCAGCAGCCCCGGACAGGGGATATGGCAGCCCCAGCATTTT.

The chain couples TRBV4-3 to TRBJ1-2; a possible D gene is TRBD1 (5 bases). V was shortened by 1 base and J by 8 bases, with 17 bases between the two germline ends. Germline V gene lookup returns CDR1 LGHNA and CDR2 YSLEER. The length of the CDR3 is 15 residues. The CDR3 DNA is TGCGCCAGCAGCCAAGCCTCGCGGGGGTTAAACGGCTACACCTTC. It encodes CASSQASRGLNGYTF.

The chain recombines TRBV9 with TRBJ1-3; D perhaps matches TRBD1 (6 bases). Germline assignment: CDR1 SGDLS and CDR2 YYNGEE. CDR3 length: 16 residues. V was clipped by 2 bases and J by 7 bases, with 19 bases between them. The CDR3 sequence: CASSVGITGARNTIYF. As DNA, the CDR3 is TGTGCCAGCAGCGTTGGGATTACGGGGGCGAGGAACACCATATATTTT.

This CDR3 reads CASSLVFSGGVSDTQYF. For the CDR3, the DNA is TGTGCCAGCAGCTTAGTTTTTAGCGGGGGGGTTTCGGATACGCAGTATTTT. J is TRBJ2-3 and V is TRBV7-2; TRBD2 agrees at 11 bases. Trimming at V came to 1 base and at J to 6 bases, leaving 9 bases not matched to a gene. CDR1 SGHTA and CDR2 FQGNSA come from the germline V gene. This CDR3 region has 17 residues.

The V and J genes are TRBV19 and TRBJ1-2; D remains unclear. CDR1 and CDR2 from the germline V gene are LNHDA and SQIVND (reference sequence). V was clipped by 5 bases and J by 5 bases, with 15 bases between them. This CDR3 has 14 amino acids. This CDR3 is CASSARAASYGYTF. The DNA for the CDR3 is TGTGCCAGTAGTGCCCGGGCAGCCAGTTATGGCTACACCTTC.

J is TRBJ1-1 and V is TRBV4-3; weak D call: TRBD1 (5 bases). Germline loops: CDR1 LGHNA, CDR2 YSLEER. With 0 bases removed from V and 7 bases from J, the gap between germline ends came to 12 bases. This CDR3 is 14 amino acids long. The CDR3 here is CASSQDRGSSEAFF. The DNA for the CDR3 is TGCGCCAGCAGCCAAGATCGGGGGTCGAGTGAAGCTTTCTTT.

The chain combines TRBV5-6 with TRBJ1-2; D is uncertain. This CDR3 contains 15 residues. The germline V gene encodes CDR1 SGHDT and CDR2 YYEEEE. Trimming stripped 4 bases from V and 2 bases from J, with 15 bases between. CDR3 bases: TGTGCCAGCAGCCCCTGGATCTTAATCAACTATGGCTACACCTTC. Amino acid sequence: CASSPWILINYGYTF.